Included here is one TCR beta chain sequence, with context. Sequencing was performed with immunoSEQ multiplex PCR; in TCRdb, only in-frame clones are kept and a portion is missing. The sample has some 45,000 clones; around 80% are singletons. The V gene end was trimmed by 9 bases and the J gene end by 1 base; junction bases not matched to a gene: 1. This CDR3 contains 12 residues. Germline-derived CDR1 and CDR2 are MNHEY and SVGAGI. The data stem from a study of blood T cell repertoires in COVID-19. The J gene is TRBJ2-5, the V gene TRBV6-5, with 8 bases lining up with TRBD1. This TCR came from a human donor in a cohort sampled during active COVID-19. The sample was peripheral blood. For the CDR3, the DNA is TGTGCCAGTGACAGGGGCCAAGAGACCCAGTACTTC. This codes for CASDRGQETQYF.